This TCR beta chain was sequenced in a study of T and B cells in COVID-19 patients. As for the study in general: Of around 21 active-infection patients, 15 to 18 carried comorbidities linked to unfavorable COVID-19 outcome.

Multiplex PCR with BIOMED2 TRB-A/B primer pools amplified TRB rearrangements. MiXCR, run by TCRdb on the multiplex PCR reads, gives a single entry per CDR3 protein. The profile shows 4,000 to 5,500 distinct CDR3 sequences, 25% to 35% of them singletons. Blood genomic DNA input for TRB amplification was roughly 220-500 ng. Study-level results: CD4+, regulatory T cell, CD8+ and sorted SARS-CoV-2-responsive or tetramer+ T cells were not yet sequenced.

This clonotype was detected a few times. The antigen is unknown. V dropped 2 bases and J dropped 4 bases, with 10 bases sitting between them. The germline gives CDR1 SGHKS, CDR2 YYEKEE (reference sequence). This CDR3 contains 14 residues. The sample taken for sequencing was blood. This TCR derives from a human donor with active COVID-19. V is TRBV5-5 and J is TRBJ1-5; D gene unclear. CDR3 protein: CASSFLSGNQPQHF. CDR3 coding DNA: TGTGCCAGCAGCTTTTTGTCGGGGAATCAGCCCCAGCATTTT.